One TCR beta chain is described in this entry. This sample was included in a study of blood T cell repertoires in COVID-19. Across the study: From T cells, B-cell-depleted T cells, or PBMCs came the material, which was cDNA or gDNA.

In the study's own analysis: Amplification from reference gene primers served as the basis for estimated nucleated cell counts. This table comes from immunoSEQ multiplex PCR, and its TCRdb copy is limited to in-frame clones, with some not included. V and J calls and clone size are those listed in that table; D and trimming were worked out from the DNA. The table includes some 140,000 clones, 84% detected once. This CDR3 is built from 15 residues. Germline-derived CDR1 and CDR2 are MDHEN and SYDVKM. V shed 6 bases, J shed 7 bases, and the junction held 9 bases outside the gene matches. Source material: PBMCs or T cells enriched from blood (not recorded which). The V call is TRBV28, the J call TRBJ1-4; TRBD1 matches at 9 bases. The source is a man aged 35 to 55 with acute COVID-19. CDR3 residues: CASRTGGQGLEKLFF. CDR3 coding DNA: TGTGCCAGCAGGACCGGGGGACAGGGACTTGAAAAACTGTTTTTT.